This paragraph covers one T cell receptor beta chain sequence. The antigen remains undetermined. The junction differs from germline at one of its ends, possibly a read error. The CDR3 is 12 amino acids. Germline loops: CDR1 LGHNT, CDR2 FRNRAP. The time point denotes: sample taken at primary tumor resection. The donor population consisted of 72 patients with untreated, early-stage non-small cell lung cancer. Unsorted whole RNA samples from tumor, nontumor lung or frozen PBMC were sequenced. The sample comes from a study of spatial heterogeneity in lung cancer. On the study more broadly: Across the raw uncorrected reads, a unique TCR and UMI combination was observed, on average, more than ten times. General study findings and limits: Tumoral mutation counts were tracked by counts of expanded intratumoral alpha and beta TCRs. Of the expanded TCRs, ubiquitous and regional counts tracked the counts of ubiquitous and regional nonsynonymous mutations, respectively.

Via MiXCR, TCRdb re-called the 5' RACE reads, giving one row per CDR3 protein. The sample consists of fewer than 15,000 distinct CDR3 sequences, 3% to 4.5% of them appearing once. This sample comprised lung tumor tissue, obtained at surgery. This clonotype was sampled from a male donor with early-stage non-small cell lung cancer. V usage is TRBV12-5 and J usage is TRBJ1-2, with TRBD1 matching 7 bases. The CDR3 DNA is TGTGCCAGCGCTAGACAGGGTTATGGCGACACCTTC. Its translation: CASARQGYGDTF. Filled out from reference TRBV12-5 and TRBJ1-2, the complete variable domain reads DARVTQTPRHKVTEMGQEVTMRCQPILGHNTVFWYRQTMMQGLELLAYFRNRAPLDDSGMPKDRFSAEMPDATLATLKIQPSEPRDSAVYFCASARQGYGDTFGSGTRLTVV.